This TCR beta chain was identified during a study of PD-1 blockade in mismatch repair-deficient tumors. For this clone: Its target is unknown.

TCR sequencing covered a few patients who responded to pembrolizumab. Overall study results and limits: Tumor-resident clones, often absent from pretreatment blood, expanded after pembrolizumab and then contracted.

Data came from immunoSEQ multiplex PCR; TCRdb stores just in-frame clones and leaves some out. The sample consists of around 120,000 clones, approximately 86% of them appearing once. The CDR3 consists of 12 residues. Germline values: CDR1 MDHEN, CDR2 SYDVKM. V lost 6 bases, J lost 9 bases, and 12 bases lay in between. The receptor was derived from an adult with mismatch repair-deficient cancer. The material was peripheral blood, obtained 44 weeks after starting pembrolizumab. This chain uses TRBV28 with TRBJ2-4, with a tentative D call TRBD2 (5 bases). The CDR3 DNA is TGTGCCAGCAGGAGCACTAGAACCATTCAGTACTTC. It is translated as CASRSTRTIQYF.